This T cell receptor (beta chain) appears in the sequencing data of a study of blood T cell repertoires in COVID-19. Study-level information: Italy, Spain and the United States were the sources of the convalescent and acute COVID-19 samples.

Germline V gene data show CDR1 as MNHEY and CDR2 as SMNVEV (reference sequence). The V end lost 7 bases, the J end lost 6 bases, and 12 bases lay between the germline ends. This CDR3 is built from 12 residues. This table comes from immunoSEQ multiplex PCR, and its TCRdb copy is limited to in-frame clones, with some not included. This sample has under 200,000 clones, with approximately 88% found just once. The rearrangement links TRBV27 to TRBJ1-1; D not resolved. This sequence originates from a woman in her sixties with acute or convalescent COVID-19. Sequenced material: peripheral blood. The CDR3 here is CASIGRNAEAFF. The CDR3 DNA reads as TGTGCCAGCATTGGGCGAAACGCTGAAGCTTTCTTT.